Detailed here is one TCR beta chain. The antigen it binds to is not known. Nothing much larger sits one base from this clone, and base qualities are not available. This entry comes from a study of T cell repertoires in cytomegalovirus infection (dated by TCRdb to between 2019 and 2020). About the study as a whole: Peptide stimulations targeted recently identified HLA-C-restricted CMV epitopes, whose presentation resists viral immunomodulation, together with well-studied HLA-B-restricted epitopes. The HLA type of each donor mattered for the analysis, because public TCR beta signatures pointed to carriage of CMV infection along with the matching HLA type.

On the study overall, not on this receptor specifically: The ex vivo response was dominated by HLA-C-restricted CMV-specific TCR beta clonotypes, and the single most frequent clonotype in two of eight donors was supplied by these HLA-C-restricted clonotypes. In both this cohort and an independent roughly 330-donor cohort, the cumulative frequency of public TCR beta family members distinguished carriers of CMV infection plus the relevant HLA type.

The label giving this sample's treatment or condition can be read as: in vitro stimulation with specific CMV peptide epitopes to enrich CMV-specific T cells. The data were produced on an Illumina HiSeq 1500. TCRdb redid the processing of the public reads, applying fastp at Q25 and MiXCR, and retained in-frame beta chains. Rows are unified per CDR3 protein, each entry keeping the most common DNA and genes. The sample table holds some 920,000 distinct CDR3 sequences, of which more than 25% were seen once. The ten largest clones take up 11% to 15% of the sample. This sequence originates from a human donor in good health (CMV status not recorded). Some clones in this sample may be carry-over from other donors' samples. The starting material was cultured CD8+ T cells from PBMCs, obtained from culture after CMV antigen stimulation.

The CDR3 here reads CASSLPSAHEQYF. The DNA sequence is TGTGCCAGCAGCCTGCCCTCCGCCCACGAGCAGTACTTC. The sequence links TRBV7-9 to TRBJ2-7; the D gene is unclear. Including cysteine and phenylalanine, the CDR3 has 13 amino acids. Kept here is only the CDR3 DNA, which spans 39 bases and is read in frame from base 1. V is clipped by 5 bases and J by 5 bases, and the sequence between their germline boundaries is 13 bases long. According to the germline V gene (reference sequence), CDR1 reads SEHNR and CDR2 reads FQNEAQ.